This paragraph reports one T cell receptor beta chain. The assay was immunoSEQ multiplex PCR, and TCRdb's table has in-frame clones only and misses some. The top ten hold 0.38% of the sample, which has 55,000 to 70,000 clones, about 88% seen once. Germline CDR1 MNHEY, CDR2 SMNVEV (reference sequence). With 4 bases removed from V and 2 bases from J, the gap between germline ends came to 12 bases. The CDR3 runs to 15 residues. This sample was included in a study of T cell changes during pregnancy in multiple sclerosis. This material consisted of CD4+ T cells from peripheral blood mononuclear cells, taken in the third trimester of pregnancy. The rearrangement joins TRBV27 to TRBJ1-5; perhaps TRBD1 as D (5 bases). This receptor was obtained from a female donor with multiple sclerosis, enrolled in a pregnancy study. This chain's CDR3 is CASSWGGIGNQPQHF. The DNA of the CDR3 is TGTGCCAGCAGTTGGGGGGGTATAGGCAATCAGCCCCAGCATTTT.